This is a list of T cell receptor beta chains from one sample in a study of blood T cell repertoires in COVID-19. Produced via immunoSEQ multiplex PCR; TCRdb's table is partial and in-frame only. The sample shows about 300,000 clones, approximately 90% of them seen only once. Material: PBMCs or T cells enriched from blood (not recorded which). Receptors originate from a woman in her thirties who had recovered from COVID-19. CDR3s include the opening cysteine and the closing phenylalanine or tryptophan. A D gene is named only where the DNA matches it firmly. The size entry is marked missing in some rows and otherwise reads once, few, many or a size class.

V gene: TRBV6-2/TRBV6-3
J gene: TRBJ2-1
D gene: TRBD2
clone size: .
CDR3 DNA: TGTGCCAGCAGCCCGACTAGCGGGGAGAACAATGAGCAGTTCTTC
CDR3 protein: CASSPTSGENNEQFF

V gene: TRBV11-2
J gene: TRBJ2-5
D gene: TRBD2
clone size: .
CDR3 DNA: TGTGCCAGCAGCGACAGACTAGCGGGGGGCTCAGGGGAGACCCAGTACTTC
CDR3 protein: CASSDRLAGGSGETQYF

V gene: TRBV3-1/TRBV3-2
J gene: TRBJ2-3
D gene: .
clone size: .
CDR3 DNA: TGTGCCAGCAGCCCCGGGGTCACAGATACGCAGTATTTT
CDR3 protein: CASSPGVTDTQYF

V gene: TRBV15
J gene: TRBJ1-3
D gene: .
clone size: .
CDR3 DNA: TGTGCCACCAGCAGTCTCCCCGGGTCGGACACCATATATTTT
CDR3 protein: CATSSLPGSDTIYF

V gene: TRBV11-2
J gene: TRBJ2-1
D gene: TRBD2
clone size: .
CDR3 DNA: TGTGCCAGCAGCTTTCCTGGGACTAGCGGACCCAACGGGCAGTTCTTC
CDR3 protein: CASSFPGTSGPNGQFF

V gene: TRBV4-2
J gene: TRBJ2-5
D gene: TRBD2
clone size: .
CDR3 DNA: TGTGCCAGCAGCCAAGATGGAGTGCAGCGGGGGGGTGAGAGGACCCAGTACTTC
CDR3 protein: CASSQDGVQRGGERTQYF

V gene: TRBV29-1
J gene: TRBJ1-2
D gene: .
clone size: once
CDR3 DNA: TGCAGCGTTGGCGGGGGCTTTCGTGGAGGTACCACCTCCTATGGCTACACCTTC
CDR3 protein: CSVGGGFRGGTTSYGYTF

V gene: TRBV5-4
J gene: TRBJ2-4
D gene: TRBD1
clone size: .
CDR3 DNA: TGTGCCAGCAGCTTGGAGGACAGGGGGCAAAACATTCAGTACTTC
CDR3 protein: CASSLEDRGQNIQYF

V gene: TRBV10-1
J gene: TRBJ2-1
D gene: TRBD2
clone size: .
CDR3 DNA: TGCGCCAGCAGTGAGGACCGACTAGCGGGGGGATACAATGAGCAGTTCTTC
CDR3 protein: CASSEDRLAGGYNEQFF

V gene: TRBV30
J gene: TRBJ1-1
D gene: .
clone size: .
CDR3 DNA: TGTGCCTGGAGTTCCGCGGTTGAAGCTTTCTTT
CDR3 protein: CAWSSAVEAFF

V gene: TRBV23-1
J gene: TRBJ1-5
D gene: .
clone size: .
CDR3 DNA: TGCGCCAGCACCCACGACATAAAACATTTT
CDR3 protein: CASTHDIKHF

V gene: TRBV7-8
J gene: TRBJ2-1
D gene: TRBD2
clone size: .
CDR3 DNA: TGTGCCAGCAGCCGCGGGGGGCCACTCTCCTACAATGAGCAGTTCTTC
CDR3 protein: CASSRGGPLSYNEQFF

V gene: TRBV6-5
J gene: TRBJ1-3
D gene: TRBD1
clone size: .
CDR3 DNA: TGTGCCAGCAGCGGACAGGACTACGGAAACACCATATATTTT
CDR3 protein: CASSGQDYGNTIYF

V gene: TRBV7-9
J gene: TRBJ1-3
D gene: .
clone size: .
CDR3 DNA: TGTGCCAGCAGTAAGACTACCTCTGGAAACACCATATATTTT
CDR3 protein: CASSKTTSGNTIYF

V gene: TRBV19
J gene: TRBJ1-1
D gene: TRBD1
clone size: few
CDR3 DNA: TGTGCCAGTAGTTCCCAGGGGGCAGATGGTGCTTTCTTT
CDR3 protein: CASSSQGADGAFF

V gene: TRBV12-3/TRBV12-4
J gene: TRBJ2-3
D gene: TRBD2
clone size: .
CDR3 DNA: TGTGCCAGCAGTTTTAGCGGGGGGGCCCTGTATTTT
CDR3 protein: CASSFSGGALYF

V gene: TRBV30
J gene: TRBJ1-2
D gene: .
clone size: few
CDR3 DNA: TGTGCCTGGACAGGGGACTATGGCTACACCTTC
CDR3 protein: CAWTGDYGYTF

V gene: TRBV9
J gene: TRBJ1-1
D gene: .
clone size: .
CDR3 DNA: TGTGCCAGCAGCGTAGGACAGACGTACACTGAAGCTTTCTTT
CDR3 protein: CASSVGQTYTEAFF

V gene: TRBV10-3
J gene: TRBJ2-7
D gene: .
clone size: .
CDR3 DNA: TGTGCCATCAGTGAGGTCCGGGGTGAAAGCTACGAGCAGTACTTC
CDR3 protein: CAISEVRGESYEQYF

V gene: TRBV2
J gene: TRBJ2-7
D gene: TRBD1
clone size: .
CDR3 DNA: TGTGCCAGCAGGGAGACCGTCGGGACAGGGGCACCGGGGGAGCAGTACTTC
CDR3 protein: CASRETVGTGAPGEQYF